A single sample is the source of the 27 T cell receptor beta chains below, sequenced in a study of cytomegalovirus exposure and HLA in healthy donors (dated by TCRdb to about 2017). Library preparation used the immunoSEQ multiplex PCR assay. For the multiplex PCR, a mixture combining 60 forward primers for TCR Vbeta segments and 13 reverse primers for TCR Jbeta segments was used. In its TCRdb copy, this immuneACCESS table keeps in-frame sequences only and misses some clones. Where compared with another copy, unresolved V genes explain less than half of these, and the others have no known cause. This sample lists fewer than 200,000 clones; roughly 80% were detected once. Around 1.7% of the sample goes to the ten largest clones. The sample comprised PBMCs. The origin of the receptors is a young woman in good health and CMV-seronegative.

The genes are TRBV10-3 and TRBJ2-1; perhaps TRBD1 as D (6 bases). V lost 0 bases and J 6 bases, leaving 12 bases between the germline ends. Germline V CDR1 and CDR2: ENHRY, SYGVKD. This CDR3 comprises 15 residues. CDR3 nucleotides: TGTGCCATCAGTGAGTCGTCGAACAGGGTCAATGAGCAGTTCTTC. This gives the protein CAISESSNRVNEQFF.

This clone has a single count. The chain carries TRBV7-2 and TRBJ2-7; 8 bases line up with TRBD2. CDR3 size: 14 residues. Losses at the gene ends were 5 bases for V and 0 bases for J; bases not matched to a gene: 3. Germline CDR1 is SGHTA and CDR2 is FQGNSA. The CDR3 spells CASSRSGASYEQYF. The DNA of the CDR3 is TGTGCCAGCAGCCGTAGCGGGGCCTCCTACGAGCAGTACTTC. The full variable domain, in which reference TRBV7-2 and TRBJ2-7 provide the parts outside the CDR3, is GAGVSQSPSNKVTEKGKDVELRCDPISGHTALYWYRQSLGQGLEFLIYFQGNSAPDKSGLPSDRFSAERTGGSVSTLTIQRTQQEDSAVYLCASSRSGASYEQYFGPGTRLTVT.

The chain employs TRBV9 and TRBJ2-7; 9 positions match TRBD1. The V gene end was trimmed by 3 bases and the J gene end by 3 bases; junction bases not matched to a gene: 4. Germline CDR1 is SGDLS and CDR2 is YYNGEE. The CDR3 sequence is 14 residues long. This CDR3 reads CASSGGTGNYEQYF. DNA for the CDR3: TGTGCCAGCAGCGGTGGGACAGGGAACTACGAGCAGTACTTC.

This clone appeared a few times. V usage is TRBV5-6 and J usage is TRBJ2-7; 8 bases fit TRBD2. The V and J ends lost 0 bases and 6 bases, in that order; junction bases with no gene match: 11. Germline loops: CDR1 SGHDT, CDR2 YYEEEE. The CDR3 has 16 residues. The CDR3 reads CASSLGVAGGYSEQYF. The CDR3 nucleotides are TGTGCCAGCAGCTTGGGTGTGGCGGGAGGATATTCCGAGCAGTACTTC.

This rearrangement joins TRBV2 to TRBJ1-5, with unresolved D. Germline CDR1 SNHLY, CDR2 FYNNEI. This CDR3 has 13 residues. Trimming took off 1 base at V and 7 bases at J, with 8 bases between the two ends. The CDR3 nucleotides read TGTGCCAGCAGTGAAGGCAGTGGCCAGCCCCAGCATTTT. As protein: CASSEGSGQPQHF. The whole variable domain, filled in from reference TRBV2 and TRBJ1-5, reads EPEVTQTPSHQVTQMGQEVILRCVPISNHLYFYWYRQILGQKVEFLVSFYNNEISEKSEIFDDQFSVERPDGSNFTLKIRSTKLEDSAMYFCASSEGSGQPQHFGDGTRLSIL.

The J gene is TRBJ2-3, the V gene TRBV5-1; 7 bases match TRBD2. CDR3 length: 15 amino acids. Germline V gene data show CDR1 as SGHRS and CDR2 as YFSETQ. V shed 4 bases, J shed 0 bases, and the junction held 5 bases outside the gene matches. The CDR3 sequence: CASSAGTISTDTQYF. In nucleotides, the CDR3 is TGCGCCAGCAGCGCCGGGACTATCAGCACAGATACGCAGTATTTT.

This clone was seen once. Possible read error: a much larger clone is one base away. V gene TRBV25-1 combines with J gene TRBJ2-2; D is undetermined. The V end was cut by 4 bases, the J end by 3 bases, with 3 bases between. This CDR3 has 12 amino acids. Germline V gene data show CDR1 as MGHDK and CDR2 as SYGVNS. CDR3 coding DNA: TGTGCCAGCAGTGCAGACACCGGGGAGCTGTTTTTT. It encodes CASSADTGELFF. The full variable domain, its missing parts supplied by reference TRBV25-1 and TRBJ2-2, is EADIYQTPRYLVIGTGKKITLECSQTMGHDKMYWYQQDPGMELHLIHYSYGVNSTEKGDLSSESTVSRIRTEHFPLTLESARPSHTSQYLCASSADTGELFFGEGSRLTVL.

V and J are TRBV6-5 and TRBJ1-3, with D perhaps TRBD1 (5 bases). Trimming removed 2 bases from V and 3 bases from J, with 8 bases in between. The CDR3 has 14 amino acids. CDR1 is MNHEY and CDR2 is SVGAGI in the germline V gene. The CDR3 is CASSYGGGGNTIYF. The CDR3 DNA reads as TGTGCCAGCAGTTACGGGGGAGGTGGAAACACCATATATTTT.

In nucleotides, the CDR3 is TGTGCCAGTAGTCCTTGGGGCGTTAATAGTCGGAATGAGCCCCAGCATTTT. Encoded protein: CASSPWGVNSRNEPQHF. The chain links TRBV19 to TRBJ1-5; tentatively, D is TRBD1 (5 bases). The CDR3 is made up of 17 amino acids. V lost 5 bases and J lost 8, with 25 bases in between. From germline, CDR1 is LNHDA and CDR2 SQIVND (reference sequence). The complete variable domain, with remaining parts taken from reference TRBV19 and TRBJ1-5, reads DGGITQSPKYLFRKEGQNVTLSCEQNLNHDAMYWYRQDPGQGLRLIYYSQIVNDFQKGDIAEGYSVSREKKESFPLTVTSAQKNPTAFYLCASSPWGVNSRNEPQHFGDGTRLSIL.

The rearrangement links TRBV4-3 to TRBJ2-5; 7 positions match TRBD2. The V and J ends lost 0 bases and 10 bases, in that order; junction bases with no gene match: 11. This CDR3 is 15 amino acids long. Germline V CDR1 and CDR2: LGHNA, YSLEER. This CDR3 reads CASSQDRTDGEGQYF. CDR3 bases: TGCGCCAGCAGCCAAGACCGGACCGACGGGGAGGGCCAGTACTTC.

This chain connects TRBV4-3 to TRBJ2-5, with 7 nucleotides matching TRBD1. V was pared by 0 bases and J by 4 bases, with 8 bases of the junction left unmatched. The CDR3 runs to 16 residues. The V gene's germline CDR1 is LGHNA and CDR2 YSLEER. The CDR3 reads CASSQDSPAGGETQYF. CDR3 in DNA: TGCGCCAGCAGCCAAGACTCCCCAGCAGGGGGAGAGACCCAGTACTTC.

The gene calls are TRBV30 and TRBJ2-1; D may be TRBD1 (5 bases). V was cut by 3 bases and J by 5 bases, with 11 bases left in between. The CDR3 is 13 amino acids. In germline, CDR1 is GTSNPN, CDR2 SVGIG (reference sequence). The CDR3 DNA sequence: TGTGCCTGGAGGGTCAACAGGAACAATGAGCAGTTCTTC. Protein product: CAWRVNRNNEQFF.

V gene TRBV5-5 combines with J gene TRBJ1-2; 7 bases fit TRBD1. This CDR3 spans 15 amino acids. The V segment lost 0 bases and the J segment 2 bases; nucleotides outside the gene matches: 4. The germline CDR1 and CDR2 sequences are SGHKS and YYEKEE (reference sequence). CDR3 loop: CASSLGTGQNYGYTF. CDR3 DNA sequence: TGTGCCAGCAGCTTGGGGACGGGACAGAACTATGGCTACACCTTC. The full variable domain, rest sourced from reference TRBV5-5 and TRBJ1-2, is DAGVTQSPTHLIKTRGQQVTLRCSPISGHKSVSWYQQVLGQGPQFIFQYYEKEERGRGNFPDRFSARQFPNYSSELNVNALLLGDSALYLCASSLGTGQNYGYTFGSGTRLTVV.

This CDR3 is CASSSGREVKTGELFF. The DNA of the CDR3 is TGTGCCAGTAGTTCCGGGCGGGAGGTGAAAACCGGGGAGCTGTTTTTT. The chain couples TRBV19 to TRBJ2-2; 8 bases line up with TRBD2. V lost 5 bases and J lost 5; bases outside the gene matches: 10. CDR3 length: 16 residues. CDR1 is LNHDA and CDR2 is SQIVND in the germline V gene (reference sequence).

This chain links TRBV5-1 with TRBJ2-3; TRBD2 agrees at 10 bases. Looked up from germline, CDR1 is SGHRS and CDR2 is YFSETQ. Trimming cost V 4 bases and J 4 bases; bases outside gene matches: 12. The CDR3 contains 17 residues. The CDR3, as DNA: TGCGCCAGCAGCACCGGACTAGCGGACCCCGGGTCAGATACGCAGTATTTT. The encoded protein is CASSTGLADPGSDTQYF.

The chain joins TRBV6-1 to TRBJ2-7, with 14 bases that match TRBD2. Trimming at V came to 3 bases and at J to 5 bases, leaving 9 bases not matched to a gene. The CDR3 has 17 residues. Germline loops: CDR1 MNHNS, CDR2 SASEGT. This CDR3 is CASSDQGTSGSFNEQYF. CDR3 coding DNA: TGTGCCAGCAGTGACCAAGGGACTAGCGGGAGCTTCAACGAGCAGTACTTC.

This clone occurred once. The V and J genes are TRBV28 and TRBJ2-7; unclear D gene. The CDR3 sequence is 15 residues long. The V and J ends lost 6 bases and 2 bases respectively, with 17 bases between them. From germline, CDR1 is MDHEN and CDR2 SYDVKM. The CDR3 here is CASSPGLAPPYEQYF. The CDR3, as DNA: TGTGCCAGCAGCCCCGGGTTGGCTCCCCCCTACGAGCAGTACTTC. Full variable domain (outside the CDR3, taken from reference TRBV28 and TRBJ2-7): DVKVTQSSRYLVKRTGEKVFLECVQDMDHENMFWYRQDPGLGLRLIYFSYDVKMKEKGDIPEGYSVSREKKERFSLILESASTNQTSMYLCASSPGLAPPYEQYFGPGTRLTVT.

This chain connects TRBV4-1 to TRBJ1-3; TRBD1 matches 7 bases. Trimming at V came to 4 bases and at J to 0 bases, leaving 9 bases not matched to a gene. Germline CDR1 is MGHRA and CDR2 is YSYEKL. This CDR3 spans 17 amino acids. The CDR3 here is CASSPKGQKSSGNTIYF. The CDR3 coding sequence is TGCGCCAGCAGCCCCAAGGGACAGAAGAGCTCTGGAAACACCATATATTTT.

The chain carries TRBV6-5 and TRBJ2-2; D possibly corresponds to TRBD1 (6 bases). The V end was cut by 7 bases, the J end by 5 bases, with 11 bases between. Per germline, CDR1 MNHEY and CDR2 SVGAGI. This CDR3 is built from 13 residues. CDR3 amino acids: CASTIRGTGELFF. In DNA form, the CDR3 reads TGTGCCAGCACTATCAGGGGAACCGGGGAGCTGTTTTTT.

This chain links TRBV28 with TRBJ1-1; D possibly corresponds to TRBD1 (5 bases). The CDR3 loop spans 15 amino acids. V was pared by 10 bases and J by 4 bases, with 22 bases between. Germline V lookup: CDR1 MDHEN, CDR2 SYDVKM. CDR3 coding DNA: TGTGCCACGGACGGCTCCCCGCGGAGGGGCACTGAAGCTTTCTTT. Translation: CATDGSPRRGTEAFF.

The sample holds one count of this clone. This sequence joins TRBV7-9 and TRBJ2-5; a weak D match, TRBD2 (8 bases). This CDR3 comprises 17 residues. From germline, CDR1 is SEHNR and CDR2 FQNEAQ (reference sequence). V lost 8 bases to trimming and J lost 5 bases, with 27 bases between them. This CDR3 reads CASRLPVRGREEETQYF. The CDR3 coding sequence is TGTGCCAGCCGACTGCCAGTAAGGGGGCGGGAGGAGGAGACCCAGTACTTC.

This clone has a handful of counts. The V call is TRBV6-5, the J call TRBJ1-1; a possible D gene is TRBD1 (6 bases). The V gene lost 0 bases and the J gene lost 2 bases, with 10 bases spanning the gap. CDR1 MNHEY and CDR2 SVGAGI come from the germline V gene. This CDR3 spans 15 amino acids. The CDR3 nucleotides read TGTGCCAGCAGTTACTCTCAGGGGAGAAACACTGAAGCTTTCTTT. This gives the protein CASSYSQGRNTEAFF.

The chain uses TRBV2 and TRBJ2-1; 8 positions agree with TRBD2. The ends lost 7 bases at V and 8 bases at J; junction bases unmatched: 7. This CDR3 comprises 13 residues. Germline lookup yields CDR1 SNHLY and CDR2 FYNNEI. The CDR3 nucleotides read TGTGCCAGCATGGGACTAGGGATCGATGAGCAGTTCTTC. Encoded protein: CASMGLGIDEQFF.

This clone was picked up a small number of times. The CDR3 sequence is CASSYRGPTTEAFF. The CDR3 DNA sequence: TGTGCCAGCAGTTACAGGGGGCCGACCACTGAAGCTTTCTTT. The J gene is TRBJ1-1, the V gene TRBV6-5; the match to TRBD1 covers 7 bases. J gave up 4 bases and V 2 bases, and 4 bases lay outside the gene matches. The CDR3 sequence is 14 residues long. Germline-derived CDR1 and CDR2 are MNHEY and SVGAGI.

The CDR3 spells CASSLEVVADTQYF. DNA of the CDR3: TGTGCCAGCAGCTTAGAAGTAGTCGCAGATACGCAGTATTTT. This chain connects TRBV11-2 to TRBJ2-3; no firm D call. The CDR3 contains 14 residues. CDR1 SGHAT and CDR2 FQNNGV come from the germline V gene. Trimming cost V 0 bases and J 4 bases, with 8 bases left between them.

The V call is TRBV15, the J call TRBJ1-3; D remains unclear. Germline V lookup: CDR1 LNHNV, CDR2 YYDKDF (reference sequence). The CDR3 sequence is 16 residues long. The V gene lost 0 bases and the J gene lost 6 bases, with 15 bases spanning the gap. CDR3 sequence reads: CATSRDSGDIANTIYF. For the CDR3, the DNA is TGTGCCACCAGCAGAGATTCCGGTGACATCGCAAACACCATATATTTT.

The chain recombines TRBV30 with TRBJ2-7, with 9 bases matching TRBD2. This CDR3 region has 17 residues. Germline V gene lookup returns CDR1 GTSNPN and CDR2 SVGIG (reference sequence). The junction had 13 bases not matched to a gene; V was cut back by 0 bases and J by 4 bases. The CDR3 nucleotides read TGTGCCTGGAGTGTATCCCGGTATAGCGGGAGTTCGTACGAGCAGTACTTC. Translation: CAWSVSRYSGSSYEQYF.